These 18 T cell receptor beta chains were sequenced from one sample in a study of cytomegalovirus exposure and HLA in healthy donors. With 60 Vbeta and 13 Jbeta primers, the PCR was carried out. Repertoires were generated with immunoSEQ multiplex PCR, while TCRdb's copy carries only in-frame clones and drops some. The sample records 150,000 to 200,000 clones, 60% to 75% being singletons. Sequencing was performed on PBMCs. Source of these receptors: a woman aged 45-60 years in good health and CMV-seropositive.

The chain recombines TRBV10-3 with TRBJ1-1; the match to TRBD1 covers 7 bases. The CDR3 is 14 residues long. Looked up from germline, CDR1 is ENHRY and CDR2 is SYGVKD. V dropped 7 bases and J dropped 1; count of bases not matched to a gene: 6. This CDR3 is CAIKKSGGNTEAFF. The DNA for the CDR3 is TGTGCCATCAAGAAATCAGGGGGGAACACTGAAGCTTTCTTT.

The rearrangement uses TRBV5-1 and TRBJ2-7; 12 bases are a match to TRBD1. The ends lost 4 bases at V and 7 bases at J; junction bases unmatched: 9. Germline CDR1 and CDR2: SGHRS and YFSETQ. CDR3 size: 15 residues. CDR3 sequence reads: CASSVGGQGAREQYF. In DNA form, the CDR3 reads TGCGCCAGCAGCGTGGGGGGACAGGGGGCGCGTGAGCAGTACTTC.

The J gene is TRBJ1-2, the V gene TRBV20-1, with D tentatively TRBD1 (6 bases). Germline V CDR1 and CDR2: DFQATT, SNEGSKA (reference sequence). CDR3 size: 11 residues. This CDR3 reads CRAGVNYGYTF. The CDR3 DNA sequence: TGCAGGGCAGGGGTAAACTATGGCTACACCTTC.

This clone was observed once. The J gene is TRBJ1-2, the V gene TRBV6-1; perhaps TRBD1 as D (5 bases). Between the trimmed V and J ends, which lost 4 bases and 6 bases, there was a span of 15 bases. CDR1 and CDR2 from the germline V gene are MNHNS and SASEGT. The CDR3 covers 14 residues. The CDR3 DNA follows: TGTGCCAGCAGTGTAGGCAGGGCGGTGCATGGCTACACCTTC. This translates into CASSVGRAVHGYTF.

The chain combines TRBV6-1 with TRBJ2-7; no firm D call. V was trimmed by 1 base and J by 1 base, leaving 11 bases between them. CDR3 size: 15 residues. CDR1 is MNHNS, CDR2 SASEGT, per germline. The CDR3 sequence: CASSEGNGYSYEQYF. The CDR3 region has the DNA TGTGCCAGCAGTGAAGGGAACGGGTATTCCTACGAGCAGTACTTC.

The J gene is TRBJ1-5, the V gene TRBV23-1; weak D call: TRBD1 (6 bases). TRBV23-1 belongs to the ORF category, with a function that is uncertain. The CDR3 has 17 residues. V was pared by 4 bases and J by 2 bases, with 18 bases between. The CDR3 DNA follows: TGCGCCAGCAGTCCAGAACAGGGATCACGACGCAATCAGCCCCAGCATTTT. It is translated as CASSPEQGSRRNQPQHF.

The chain combines TRBV5-6 with TRBJ2-7; 8 nucleotides line up with TRBD1. J lost 4 bases, V lost 0 bases, and 6 bases had no gene match. The V gene's germline CDR1 is SGHDT and CDR2 YYEEEE. This CDR3 spans 15 amino acids. DNA for the CDR3: TGTGCCAGCAGCTTGGAGTCAGGGGGCTGGTACGAGCAGTACTTC. This codes for CASSLESGGWYEQYF.

This chain connects TRBV15 to TRBJ2-1; 7 bases are shared with TRBD2. CDR1 is LNHNV, CDR2 YYDKDF, per germline (reference sequence). This CDR3 has 17 amino acids. V gave up 0 bases and J gave up 5 bases; unmatched junction bases: 10. In DNA form, the CDR3 reads TGTGCCACCAGCAGAGACCTGGGGCTAGCGGCTAACAATGAGCAGTTCTTC. Protein product: CATSRDLGLAANNEQFF.

This clone was seen a handful of times. This sequence joins TRBV7-3 and TRBJ2-2, with 9 bases identical to TRBD1. CDR3 length: 15 residues. Trimming cost V 4 bases and J 6 bases; bases outside gene matches: 6. Germline values: CDR1 SGHTA, CDR2 FQGTGA. The CDR3 bases are TGTGCCAGCAGCTCCTCACAGGGGGCGGCCGGGGAGCTGTTTTTT. This gives the protein CASSSSQGAAGELFF.

This clone was detected only a few times. V is TRBV27 and J is TRBJ1-1; the match to TRBD1 covers 7 bases. Germline V CDR1 and CDR2: MNHEY, SMNVEV (reference sequence). V gave up 2 bases and J gave up 7 bases; unmatched junction bases: 4. The CDR3 covers 13 residues. In DNA form, the CDR3 reads TGTGCCAGCAGTTTAGGGACAGTTAATGAAGCTTTCTTT. Its protein product is CASSLGTVNEAFF.

V and J are TRBV2 and TRBJ1-6; D gene uncertain. Germline CDR1 and CDR2: SNHLY and FYNNEI. Trimming took 0 bases from V and 7 from J, leaving 10 bases between them. The CDR3 runs 15 residues. CDR3 sequence reads: CASSEAGRRNSPLHF. CDR3 DNA: TGTGCCAGCAGTGAAGCCGGGAGGCGGAATTCACCCCTCCACTTT. The variable domain in full, completed from reference TRBV2 and TRBJ1-6, reads EPEVTQTPSHQVTQMGQEVILRCVPISNHLYFYWYRQILGQKVEFLVSFYNNEISEKSEIFDDQFSVERPDGSNFTLKIRSTKLEDSAMYFCASSEAGRRNSPLHFGNGTRLTVT.

The V call is TRBV5-5, the J call TRBJ1-1; D gene ambiguous. V gave up 0 bases and J gave up 0 bases, with 15 bases separating them. Germline V gives CDR1 SGHKS, CDR2 YYEKEE (reference sequence). The CDR3 has 17 residues. The CDR3: CASSLVWRVYMNTEAFF. The CDR3 nucleotides are TGTGCCAGCAGCTTGGTATGGAGGGTTTATATGAACACTGAAGCTTTCTTT. Complete variable domain (other parts from reference TRBV5-5 and TRBJ1-1): DAGVTQSPTHLIKTRGQQVTLRCSPISGHKSVSWYQQVLGQGPQFIFQYYEKEERGRGNFPDRFSARQFPNYSSELNVNALLLGDSALYLCASSLVWRVYMNTEAFFGQGTRLTVV.

This chain connects TRBV20-1 to TRBJ1-1; D remains unclear. In germline, CDR1 is DFQATT, CDR2 SNEGSKA (reference sequence). V gave up 0 bases and J gave up 7 bases, with 6 bases separating them. The CDR3 spans 11 residues. The CDR3 DNA reads TGCAGTGCTAGAGATGAGGGTGAAGCTTTCTTT. Translating it yields CSARDEGEAFF.

This clone was counted a few times. The chain recombines TRBV18 with TRBJ1-6; no clear D gene. There are 15 residues in the CDR3. The V and J ends lost 3 bases and 0 bases respectively, with 6 bases between them. CDR1 is KGHSH and CDR2 is LQKENI in the germline V gene. The CDR3 sequence is CASSPAGSYNSPLHF. The CDR3 DNA sequence: TGTGCCAGCTCACCGGCAGGCTCCTATAATTCACCCCTCCACTTT.

The DNA of the CDR3 is TGCGCCAGCAGAACCGGGACTAGCGGGGTGGGAGAGACCCAGTACTTC. Translating gives CASRTGTSGVGETQYF. The chain recombines TRBV5-1 with TRBJ2-5; 13 positions match TRBD2. The germline gives CDR1 SGHRS, CDR2 YFSETQ. Unmatched junction bases numbered 8, after V lost 5 bases and J lost 4 bases. The CDR3 is 16 residues long.

The gene calls are TRBV13 and TRBJ2-2; TRBD2 matches 11 bases. The CDR3 is made up of 16 amino acids. The ends lost 5 bases at V and 7 bases at J; junction bases unmatched: 9. The germline V gene has CDR1 PRHDT and CDR2 FYEKMQ (reference sequence). Written as DNA, the CDR3 is TGTGCCAGCAGCCCCTACGGGACTAGCGGTGGCGGGGAGCTGTTTTTT. As protein: CASSPYGTSGGGELFF. The whole variable domain, filled in from reference TRBV13 and TRBJ2-2, reads AAGVIQSPRHLIKEKRETATLKCYPIPRHDTVYWYQQGPGQDPQFLISFYEKMQSDKGSIPDRFSAQQFSDYHSELNMSSLELGDSALYFCASSPYGTSGGGELFFGEGSRLTVL.

The chain couples TRBV5-1 to TRBJ1-1; 7 bases align to TRBD1. V trimming: 0 bases; J trimming: 6 bases; junction bases outside the gene matches: 8. Per the germline V gene, CDR1 is SGHRS and CDR2 is YFSETQ. The CDR3 is 15 residues long. The CDR3 bases are TGCGCCAGCAGCTTGGGGGGGACCCAGGGGGCTGAAGCTTTCTTT. Its protein product is CASSLGGTQGAEAFF.

The chain has TRBV7-9 and TRBJ2-3; D is perhaps TRBD1 (6 bases). Germline CDR1 SEHNR, CDR2 FQNEAQ (reference sequence). Trimming took 5 bases from V and 5 from J, leaving 11 bases between them. The CDR3 runs to 13 residues. DNA for the CDR3: TGTGCCAGCAGCGAAACAGGGTTAGATACGCAGTATTTT. Translating it yields CASSETGLDTQYF.